This record looks at one TCR beta chain sequence and its context. Antigen unknown. The CDR3 length is 17 residues. The V gene's germline CDR1 is SGHKS and CDR2 YYEKEE (reference sequence). With 3 bases clipped from V and 1 base from J, the junction kept 8 bases outside the gene matches. This sample stems from a study of brain T cells in children with intractable seizures. Study results and limitations: Only CDR3 sequence similarity suggested viral specificity, without known HCMV serostatus.

Produced via immunoSEQ multiplex PCR; TCRdb's table is partial and in-frame only. The sample gives about 340,000 clones, roughly 92% of which show up once; 5.7% is in the top ten. The time point denotes: blood from clinic visit 5 months post-surgery; TSC patient then seizure free. V and J are TRBV5-5 and TRBJ2-1, with 9 bases aligning to TRBD1. The input for sequencing was peripheral blood, taken more than 4 months after surgery. This TCR derives from a boy younger than two with tuberous sclerosis and intractable seizures. Here the CDR3 reads CASSSETGGLSYNEQFF. CDR3 sequence (DNA): TGTGCCAGCAGCTCTGAGACAGGGGGACTATCCTACAATGAGCAGTTCTTC.